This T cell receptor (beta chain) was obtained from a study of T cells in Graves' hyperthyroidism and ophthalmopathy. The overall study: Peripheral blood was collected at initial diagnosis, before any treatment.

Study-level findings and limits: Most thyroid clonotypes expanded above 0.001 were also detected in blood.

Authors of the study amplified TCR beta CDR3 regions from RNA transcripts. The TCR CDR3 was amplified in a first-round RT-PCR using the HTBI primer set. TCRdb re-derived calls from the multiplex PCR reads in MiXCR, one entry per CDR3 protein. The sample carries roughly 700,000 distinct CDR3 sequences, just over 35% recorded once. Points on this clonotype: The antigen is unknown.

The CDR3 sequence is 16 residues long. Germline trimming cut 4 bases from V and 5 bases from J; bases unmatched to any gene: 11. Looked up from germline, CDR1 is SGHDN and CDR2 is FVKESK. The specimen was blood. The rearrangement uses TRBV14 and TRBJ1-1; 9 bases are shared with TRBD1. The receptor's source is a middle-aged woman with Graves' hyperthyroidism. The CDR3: CASSPRTGALETEAFF. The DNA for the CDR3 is TGTGCCAGCAGCCCTAGGACAGGGGCCCTGGAGACTGAAGCTTTCTTT.